The clone carrying this T cell receptor beta chain was observed many times. What it binds is unknown. The authors used template switching to add a universal primer site and gave cDNA unique molecular identifiers. TCRdb reanalysed the 5' RACE reads using MiXCR and keeps one entry per CDR3 protein. The sample includes about 700,000 distinct CDR3 sequences, approximately 6% seen only once; the top ten take approximately 2%. V was cut by 3 bases and J by 8 bases, with 5 bases left in between. Per germline, CDR1 SGHTA and CDR2 FQGNSA. The CDR3 runs 11 residues. The sample comes from a study of identical twins. The study's findings and limits: Out-of-frame alpha sequences common to twins exhibited an excess of low generation probability. Out-of-frame beta sequences exhibited a weaker degree of excess twin sharing.

What was sequenced was naive T cells sorted from blood. V usage is TRBV7-2 and J usage is TRBJ2-1; D is unresolved. This receptor was obtained from a man younger than 35 in good health. CDR3 amino acids: CASSFRYEQFF. CDR3 coding DNA: TGTGCCAGCAGCTTTCGGTATGAGCAGTTCTTC.